These T cell receptor beta chains were read from a single sample in a study of cytomegalovirus exposure and HLA in healthy donors. Generated by immunoSEQ multiplex PCR, the TCRdb table keeps only in-frame clones and is missing some. Of fewer than 200,000 clones listed, approximately 90% are singletons. The sequenced sample was PBMCs. Receptors were obtained from a woman in her twenties or thirties in good health and CMV-seronegative. CDR3s include the opening cysteine and the closing phenylalanine or tryptophan. Each record gives: V gene, J gene, clone size, D gene, CDR3 protein, CDR3 DNA. A D gene is named only where the DNA matches it firmly. Clone size is given for some rows only: seen once, a few or many times, or a class if the clone is expanded.

TRBV6-5	TRBJ2-5	NA	TRBD1	CASGTGGAETQYF	TGTGCCAGCGGCACAGGGGGCGCGGAGACCCAGTACTTC
TRBV7-8	TRBJ2-1	once	TRBD2	CASRGRGEQFF	TGTGCCAGCAGGGGGAGGGGTGAGCAGTTCTTC
TRBV7-2	TRBJ1-4	few	NA	CASSIIKGVTNEKLFF	TGTGCCAGCAGCATCATTAAGGGGGTAACTAATGAAAAACTGTTTTTT
TRBV4-2	TRBJ2-2	NA	NA	CASSHPGIAGELFF	TGTGCCAGCAGCCATCCTGGCATCGCCGGGGAGCTGTTTTTT
TRBV18	TRBJ2-1	few	TRBD2	CASSPFLSSGGDNEQFF	TGTGCCAGCTCACCATTTCTCTCTAGCGGGGGGGACAATGAGCAGTTCTTC
TRBV6-1	TRBJ1-5	NA	TRBD1	CASSEGTENQPQHF	TGTGCCAGCAGTGAGGGGACAGAGAATCAGCCCCAGCATTTT
TRBV7-9	TRBJ1-4	NA	TRBD1	CASSSKGQGTNEKLFF	TGTGCCAGCAGCTCAAAAGGACAGGGAACTAATGAAAAACTGTTTTTT
TRBV6-5	TRBJ1-1	once	TRBD1	CASSLTGAGNTEAFF	TGTGCCAGCAGTCTTACAGGGGCTGGGAACACTGAAGCTTTCTTT
TRBV27	TRBJ1-2	NA	TRBD1	CASRHLGGVRGYTF	TGTGCCAGCAGGCATCTAGGGGGCGTGCGGGGCTACACCTTC
TRBV2	TRBJ2-5	NA	NA	CASSDWTVQETQYF	TGTGCCAGCAGTGATTGGACAGTCCAAGAGACCCAGTACTTC
TRBV4-3	TRBJ2-5	NA	NA	CASSQGGGGETQYF	TGCGCCAGCAGCCAAGGGGGCGGAGGGGAGACCCAGTACTTC
TRBV7-8	TRBJ1-6	NA	NA	CASSSREGASPLHF	TGTGCCAGCAGCTCCCGGGAGGGAGCTTCACCCCTCCACTTT
TRBV4-1	TRBJ2-5	NA	NA	CASSQGRGETQYF	TGCGCCAGCAGCCAAGGCAGGGGAGAGACCCAGTACTTC
TRBV30	TRBJ1-5	few	NA	CAWSVGGAQPQHF	TGTGCCTGGAGTGTGGGAGGGGCTCAGCCCCAGCATTTT
TRBV15	TRBJ1-4	NA	NA	CATSRDSQLAEKLFF	TGTGCCACCAGCAGAGATAGCCAATTAGCAGAAAAACTGTTTTTT
TRBV4-1	TRBJ2-7	NA	NA	CASSQELLAYEQYF	TGCGCCAGCAGCCAAGAACTCCTCGCCTACGAGCAGTACTTC
TRBV19	TRBJ2-1	NA	NA	CASSPGITENEQFF	TGTGCCAGTAGTCCGGGGATCACAGAGAATGAGCAGTTCTTC
TRBV4-1	TRBJ1-5	NA	NA	CASSQYVSNQPQHF	TGCGCCAGCAGCCAATATGTAAGCAATCAGCCCCAGCATTTT
TRBV5-1	TRBJ2-1	NA	TRBD2	CASSHNEQRGGYNEQFF	TGCGCCAGCAGCCACAACGAGCAGCGGGGGGGGTACAATGAGCAGTTCTTC
TRBV29-1	TRBJ2-1	NA	TRBD2	CSVSPTSGGHYDEQFF	TGCAGCGTTTCCCCGACTAGCGGGGGGCATTACGATGAGCAGTTCTTC
TRBV19	TRBJ1-2	NA	TRBD1	CASIPGTAYYGYTF	TGTGCCAGTATCCCCGGGACAGCCTACTATGGCTACACCTTC
TRBV19	TRBJ2-1	NA	TRBD2	CASSATSGGATEQFF	TGTGCCAGTAGTGCGACTAGCGGGGGGGCCACTGAGCAGTTCTTC
TRBV5-6	TRBJ1-1	NA	NA	CASTAYRAPVSAFF	TGTGCCAGCACCGCATACAGGGCCCCCGTTTCAGCTTTCTTT
TRBV18	TRBJ2-3	NA	NA	CASSPLKGHLSTDTQYF	TGTGCCAGCTCACCCCTGAAGGGACACCTTAGCACAGATACGCAGTATTTT
TRBV7-6	TRBJ2-1	NA	TRBD2	CASSRTGTSGVNEQFF	TGTGCCAGCAGCCGAACCGGGACTAGCGGGGTCAATGAGCAGTTCTTC
TRBV5-6	TRBJ1-2	NA	TRBD1	CASSRTGTENYGYTF	TGTGCCAGCAGCCGGACAGGAACGGAAAACTATGGCTACACCTTC
TRBV6-5	TRBJ1-4	NA	NA	CASRGWGGNEKLFF	TGTGCCAGCAGAGGCTGGGGGGGGAATGAAAAACTGTTTTTT
TRBV2	TRBJ1-5	few	NA	CASSESSGQQHF	TGTGCCAGCAGTGAAAGTTCTGGACAGCAGCATTTT
TRBV7-9	TRBJ2-7	few	TRBD2	CASSGQLGTSDYEQYF	TGTGCCAGCAGCGGCCAGTTAGGGACTAGCGACTACGAGCAGTACTTC
TRBV19	TRBJ2-1	NA	NA	CASSIDGGDEQFF	TGTGCCAGTAGTATAGATGGCGGCGATGAGCAGTTCTTC
TRBV7-2	TRBJ1-6	NA	NA	CASSPSPIQGTGSPLHF	TGTGCCAGCAGCCCTTCCCCTATACAGGGAACCGGGTCACCCCTCCACTTT
TRBV4-1	TRBJ2-7	NA	TRBD1	CASSQGRGQGADEQYF	TGCGCCAGCAGCCAAGGTCGAGGACAGGGTGCCGACGAGCAGTACTTC
TRBV27	TRBJ2-6	NA	TRBD1	CASSPTGILHSGANVLTF	TGTGCCAGCAGTCCGACAGGGATCCTTCACTCTGGGGCCAACGTCCTGACTTTC
TRBV5-6	TRBJ2-7	few	NA	CASSFARYGGLTYEQYF	TGTGCCAGCAGCTTCGCCAGGTACGGGGGGCTGACCTACGAGCAGTACTTC
TRBV15	TRBJ2-5	NA	NA	CATSASGETQYF	TGTGCCACCAGCGCCTCGGGTGAGACCCAGTACTTC
TRBV30	TRBJ2-7	few	NA	CACRGGSYEQYF	TGTGCCTGTAGGGGGGGCTCCTACGAGCAGTACTTC
TRBV4-1	TRBJ2-7	NA	TRBD2	CASSRAVGGASYEQYF	TGCGCCAGCAGCCGGGCGGTCGGGGGGGCCTCCTACGAGCAGTACTTC
TRBV4-1	TRBJ1-1	NA	NA	CASSQGQALNPNTEAFF	TGCGCCAGCAGCCAAGGACAGGCTTTAAATCCGAACACTGAAGCTTTCTTT
TRBV29-1	TRBJ2-7	NA	NA	CSVVRRTNSYEQYF	TGCAGCGTTGTGCGCAGGACAAACTCCTACGAGCAGTACTTC
TRBV11-2	TRBJ2-1	NA	NA	CASGSELYNEQFF	TGTGCCAGCGGGTCAGAACTATACAATGAGCAGTTCTTC
TRBV7-9	TRBJ2-7	NA	TRBD1	CASSFVTGTDEQYF	TGTGCCAGCAGCTTTGTGACAGGGACGGACGAGCAGTACTTC
TRBV19	TRBJ2-2	NA	NA	CASSIKGTGELFF	TGTGCCAGTAGTATAAAGGGGACCGGGGAGCTGTTTTTT
TRBV7-6	TRBJ2-7	NA	TRBD2	CASSPGGSGNYEQYF	TGTGCCAGCAGCCCCGGGGGGAGCGGGAACTACGAGCAGTACTTC